This is a list of T cell receptor beta chains from one sample in a study of T cells of healthy individuals. Each CDR3 protein gets one entry after TCRdb re-called the 5' RACE reads with MiXCR. Of some 82,000 distinct CDR3 sequences in the sample, roughly 5% are singletons; the top ten hold about 7.5%. The receptor set was obtained from a female donor in good health. The CDR3 runs from the conserved cysteine through the conserved F or W. Each record gives: J gene, V gene, clone size, D gene, CDR3 protein, CDR3 DNA. D genes are given only for firm matches. Not all rows give a size; the values are once, few, many and, for expanded clones, a class.

J gene: TRBJ2-5
V gene: TRBV28
clone size: many
D gene: TRBD2
CDR3 protein: CASTPTSAEETQYF
CDR3 DNA: TGTGCCAGCACTCCCACTAGCGCGGAGGAGACCCAGTACTTC

J gene: TRBJ1-5
V gene: TRBV12-3/TRBV12-4
clone size: many
D gene: TRBD1
CDR3 protein: CASSYGTAGNNQPQHF
CDR3 DNA: TGTGCCAGCAGCTACGGGACAGCAGGAAACAATCAGCCCCAGCATTTT

J gene: TRBJ2-7
V gene: TRBV11-1
clone size: many
D gene: -
CDR3 protein: CASSRDMGMYEQYF
CDR3 DNA: TGTGCCAGCAGCCGGGACATGGGGATGTACGAGCAGTACTTC

J gene: TRBJ1-5
V gene: TRBV4-2
clone size: few
D gene: TRBD1
CDR3 protein: CASSQGDRGLVQPQHF
CDR3 DNA: TGTGCCAGCAGCCAAGGGGACAGGGGTTTGGTTCAGCCCCAGCATTTT

J gene: TRBJ1-6
V gene: TRBV9
clone size: many
D gene: -
CDR3 protein: CASSVGNRENSPLHF
CDR3 DNA: TGTGCCAGCAGCGTAGGAAACAGGGAAAATTCACCCCTCCACTTT

J gene: TRBJ2-7
V gene: TRBV7-3
clone size: many
D gene: TRBD2
CDR3 protein: CASSLELGLAGGPHEQYF
CDR3 DNA: TGTGCCAGCAGCTTAGAGCTGGGACTAGCGGGAGGGCCCCACGAGCAGTACTTC

J gene: TRBJ2-1
V gene: TRBV30
clone size: -
D gene: -
CDR3 protein: CAWSLVAVRNEQFF
CDR3 DNA: TGTGCCTGGAGTCTCGTGGCGGTTCGGAATGAGCAGTTCTTC

J gene: TRBJ2-7
V gene: TRBV4-3
clone size: -
D gene: -
CDR3 protein: CASSQDFGQGIAYEQYF
CDR3 DNA: TGCGCCAGCAGCCAAGATTTCGGGCAAGGGATAGCCTACGAGCAGTACTTC

J gene: TRBJ2-7
V gene: TRBV12-3/TRBV12-4
clone size: few
D gene: -
CDR3 protein: CASRSTGEGYEQYF
CDR3 DNA: TGTGCCAGCAGGAGTACGGGGGAAGGCTACGAGCAGTACTTC

J gene: TRBJ2-5
V gene: TRBV25-1
clone size: few
D gene: -
CDR3 protein: CASSESTGPETQYF
CDR3 DNA: TGTGCCAGCAGTGAATCTACGGGTCCAGAGACCCAGTACTTC

J gene: TRBJ2-5
V gene: TRBV5-1
clone size: many
D gene: TRBD1
CDR3 protein: CASSSSTGGETQYF
CDR3 DNA: TGCGCCAGCAGCTCGTCAACAGGGGGCGAGACCCAGTACTTC

J gene: TRBJ2-3
V gene: TRBV15
clone size: -
D gene: -
CDR3 protein: CATSRDQTGRDTQYF
CDR3 DNA: TGTGCCACCAGCAGAGATCAAACAGGGCGGGATACGCAGTATTTT

J gene: TRBJ2-1
V gene: TRBV4-3
clone size: many
D gene: TRBD1
CDR3 protein: CASSQDSTGQGRFF
CDR3 DNA: TGCGCCAGCAGCCAAGATTCGACCGGACAGGGCCGGTTCTTC

J gene: TRBJ2-7
V gene: TRBV21-1
clone size: -
D gene: -
CDR3 protein: CASSKDRGRFGEQYF
CDR3 DNA: TGTGCCAGCAGCAAAGACCGGGGAAGATTTGGGGAGCAGTACTTC

J gene: TRBJ1-5
V gene: TRBV7-2
clone size: few
D gene: -
CDR3 protein: CASSLDSPGQPQHF
CDR3 DNA: TGTGCCAGCAGCCTGGACAGTCCCGGTCAGCCCCAGCATTTT

J gene: TRBJ1-1
V gene: TRBV30
clone size: few
D gene: -
CDR3 protein: CAWRGYMNTEAFF
CDR3 DNA: TGTGCCTGGAGGGGTTATATGAACACTGAAGCTTTCTTT

J gene: TRBJ1-1
V gene: TRBV15
clone size: -
D gene: TRBD1
CDR3 protein: CATSLTGVGTEAFF
CDR3 DNA: TGTGCCACCAGCCTGACAGGGGTGGGCACTGAAGCTTTCTTT

J gene: TRBJ2-7
V gene: TRBV6-6
clone size: many
D gene: TRBD1
CDR3 protein: CASSYGLRTGDYEQYF
CDR3 DNA: TGTGCCAGCAGTTACGGGTTGAGGACAGGGGACTACGAGCAGTACTTC

J gene: TRBJ1-1
V gene: TRBV7-2
clone size: few
D gene: -
CDR3 protein: CASSFWAGREAFF
CDR3 DNA: TGTGCCAGCAGCTTCTGGGCAGGACGTGAAGCTTTCTTT

J gene: TRBJ2-5
V gene: TRBV20-1
clone size: many
D gene: TRBD2
CDR3 protein: CSAAGLAGRETQYF
CDR3 DNA: TGCAGTGCCGCGGGACTAGCGGGACGAGAGACCCAGTACTTC

J gene: TRBJ1-5
V gene: TRBV6-2/TRBV6-3
clone size: many
D gene: -
CDR3 protein: CASSYPEPQHF
CDR3 DNA: TGTGCCAGCAGTTACCCGGAGCCCCAGCATTTT

J gene: TRBJ1-1
V gene: TRBV18
clone size: few
D gene: -
CDR3 protein: CASSPRSTAEAFF
CDR3 DNA: TGTGCCAGCTCACCACGGTCGACAGCTGAAGCTTTCTTT